The 29 T cell receptor beta chains below come from one sample, sequenced in a study of blood T cell repertoires in COVID-19. Assay used: immunoSEQ multiplex PCR; TCRdb lists only in-frame clones, some missing. The sample shows roughly 190,000 clones, around 82% of them seen only once. Sequenced material: peripheral blood. The receptors derive from a man aged 50 or older with active or convalescent COVID-19.

This clone is a singleton in its sample. The gene calls are TRBV4-2 and TRBJ2-1, with TRBD2 matching over 14 bases. J was trimmed by 3 bases and V by 3 bases; bases with no gene match: 4. The CDR3 extends over 17 amino acids. Germline values: CDR1 LGHNA, CDR2 YNFKEQ. CDR3 residues: CASSHPGTSGGYNEQFF. For the CDR3, the DNA is TGTGCCAGCAGCCATCCGGGGACTAGCGGGGGCTACAATGAGCAGTTCTTC.

This clone has just one count. The rearrangement joins TRBV5-1 to TRBJ2-2; 10 positions agree with TRBD2. CDR3 size: 16 residues. Trimming removed 4 bases from V and 1 base from J; junction bases left unmatched: 4. The germline gives CDR1 SGHRS, CDR2 YFSETQ. The CDR3 bases are TGCGCCAGCAGCGTCTTAGCGGGGGGGAACACCGGGGAGCTGTTTTTT. This translates into CASSVLAGGNTGELFF. The full variable domain, completed using reference TRBV5-1 and TRBJ2-2, is KAGVTQTPRYLIKTRGQQVTLSCSPISGHRSVSWYQQTPGQGLQFLFEYFSETQRNKGNFPGRFSGRQFSNSRSEMNVSTLELGDSALYLCASSVLAGGNTGELFFGEGSRLTVL.

This clone appeared once. The chain employs TRBV6-2 or TRBV6-3 and TRBJ2-1; no definite D call. The germline V gene encodes CDR1 MNHEY and CDR2 SVGEGT. Trimming removed 5 bases from V and 8 bases from J, with 10 bases in between. This CDR3 comprises 12 residues. CDR3 loop: CASSPPPDEQFF. CDR3 DNA sequence: TGTGCCAGCAGTCCACCTCCGGATGAGCAGTTCTTC.

The chain employs TRBV19 and TRBJ1-1; the D gene is possibly TRBD1 (5 bases). Trimming took 8 bases from V and 5 from J, leaving 15 bases between them. Germline CDR1 and CDR2: LNHDA and SQIVND (reference sequence). The CDR3 is 13 amino acids. CDR3 loop: CASGAGRRTEAFF. The CDR3 region has the DNA TGTGCCAGTGGGGCAGGGAGGCGGACTGAAGCTTTCTTT.

The chain carries TRBV7-9 and TRBJ2-7; D is ambiguous. The CDR3 extends over 14 amino acids. Germline CDR1 reads SEHNR; CDR2 reads FQNEAQ (reference sequence). V was trimmed by 0 bases and J by 6 bases, leaving 12 bases between them. CDR3 nucleotide sequence: TGTGCCAGCAGCTTAGCGCGAGCTCCCTTCGAGCAGTACTTC. This sequence encodes CASSLARAPFEQYF.

The V call is TRBV7-9, the J call TRBJ1-1; tentatively, D is TRBD1 (5 bases). Deletions cut 5 bases from V and 1 base from J, with 20 bases between. The CDR3 spans 17 residues. The germline gives CDR1 SEHNR, CDR2 FQNEAQ (reference sequence). Written as DNA, the CDR3 is TGTGCCAGCAGCCCCAACCGGGGGATAGGTGGGAACACTGAAGCTTTCTTT. Translation: CASSPNRGIGGNTEAFF.

The rearrangement uses TRBV30 and TRBJ2-7, with 7 bases aligning to TRBD1. Germline loops: CDR1 GTSNPN, CDR2 SVGIG (reference sequence). Trimming cost V 8 bases and J 6 bases; bases outside gene matches: 7. The CDR3 loop spans 11 amino acids. This CDR3 reads CARRGQFEQYF. CDR3 sequence (DNA): TGTGCCCGAAGGGGGCAGTTCGAGCAGTACTTC.

This clone was detected only a few times. The chain uses TRBV2 and TRBJ2-5; no definite D call. Trimming took off 7 bases at V and 1 base at J, with 10 bases between the two ends. The CDR3 length is 13 residues. Germline CDR1 and CDR2: SNHLY and FYNNEI. As DNA, the CDR3 is TGTGCCAGCACCCGGTACCCCCAAGAGACCCAGTACTTC. It encodes CASTRYPQETQYF.

This chain connects TRBV4-3 to TRBJ1-1; TRBD1 matches 10 bases. The CDR3 runs 15 residues. The V gene end was trimmed by 2 bases and the J gene end by 6 bases; junction bases not matched to a gene: 6. CDR1 is LGHNA, CDR2 YSLEER, per germline. CDR3 nucleotide sequence: TGCGCCAGCAGCCAACTGACAGGGGGCCTAGCTGAAGCTTTCTTT. Residues: CASSQLTGGLAEAFF.

The V call is TRBV10-2, the J call TRBJ2-3; the match to TRBD2 covers 13 bases. The CDR3 contains 15 residues. Losses at the gene ends were 5 bases for V and 4 bases for J; bases not matched to a gene: 3. Germline V lookup: CDR1 WSHSY, CDR2 SAAADI. The CDR3 protein is CASSTGLAGADTQYF. CDR3 in DNA: TGCGCCAGCAGTACAGGACTAGCGGGGGCAGATACGCAGTATTTT.

Only one count was recorded for this clone. The V gene is TRBV1, the J gene TRBJ2-7; TRBD2 was called by the table and not checked on the DNA. TRBV1 is labeled a pseudogene. The CDR3 is 16 amino acids. The DNA of the CDR3 is TGCACCAGCAGCCAAGAACTAGCGGGACGCCCCTACGAGCAGTACTTC. Amino acids: CTSSQELAGRPYEQYF.

This chain uses TRBV3-1 (or the pseudogene TRBV3-2) with TRBJ1-3, with TRBD1 as a possible D gene (6 bases). Germline lookup yields CDR1 LGHDT and CDR2 YNNKEL (reference sequence). V gave up 2 bases and J gave up 3 bases, with 8 bases separating them. This CDR3 is built from 14 residues. CDR3 sequence: CASSQQGYGNTIYF. The CDR3 DNA sequence: TGTGCCAGCAGCCAACAGGGGTATGGAAACACCATATATTTT.

This clone came up a few times. V usage is TRBV7-3 and J usage is TRBJ2-1; 7 bases agree with TRBD2. The CDR3 covers 13 residues. V was clipped by 4 bases and J by 9 bases; unmatched bases: 6. CDR1 is SGHTA and CDR2 is FQGTGA in the germline V gene. CDR3 nucleotides: TGTGCCAGCAGCTCCGGACTAGACAGTGAGCAGTTCTTC. Its protein is CASSSGLDSEQFF.

This chain connects TRBV1 to TRBJ1-1; TRBD1, as called in the table, went unchecked against the DNA. TRBV1 is reported as a pseudogene. The CDR3 length is 14 residues. DNA of the CDR3: TGCACCAGCAGGATGACAGGAAGTAGCACTGAAGCTTTCTTT. It specifies CTSRMTGSSTEAFF.

The rearrangement uses TRBV5-1 and TRBJ1-1; D is unresolved. The CDR3 is 14 residues long. CDR1 and CDR2 from the germline V gene are SGHRS and YFSETQ. Trimming stripped 0 bases from V and 0 bases from J, with 6 bases between. CDR3 sequence (DNA): TGCGCCAGCAGCTTGGGCGTAATGAACACTGAAGCTTTCTTT. The encoded protein is CASSLGVMNTEAFF. Full variable domain (rest looked up from reference TRBV5-1 and TRBJ1-1): KAGVTQTPRYLIKTRGQQVTLSCSPISGHRSVSWYQQTPGQGLQFLFEYFSETQRNKGNFPGRFSGRQFSNSRSEMNVSTLELGDSALYLCASSLGVMNTEAFFGQGTRLTVV.

This rearrangement joins TRBV11-2 to TRBJ2-7, with D possibly TRBD2 on 5 matching bases. V was pared by 3 bases and J by 7 bases, with 10 bases between. This CDR3 spans 12 amino acids. Germline CDR1 and CDR2: SGHAT and FQNNGV. As DNA, the CDR3 is TGTGCCAGCAGCTTGCCTGGCGGGGAGCAGTACTTC. Translated, it gives CASSLPGGEQYF.

The rearrangement joins TRBV25-1 to TRBJ1-2, with 9 bases that match TRBD1. Germline assignment: CDR1 MGHDK and CDR2 SYGVNS. The CDR3 runs to 13 residues. Germline trimming cut 6 bases from V and 8 bases from J; bases unmatched to any gene: 7. DNA for the CDR3: TGTGCCAGCAGGCGGACAGGGGCGAGCGGCTACACCTTC. It translates to CASRRTGASGYTF.

The chain carries TRBV5-6 and TRBJ2-7; TRBD2 aligns across 9 bases. This CDR3 has 14 amino acids. From germline, CDR1 is SGHDT and CDR2 YYEEEE. V shed 2 bases and J 3 bases; nucleotides not matched to a gene: 3. The CDR3, as DNA: TGTGCCAGCAGCTTCGGGACTAGCTTCTACGAGCAGTACTTC. Amino acid sequence: CASSFGTSFYEQYF. Using reference TRBV5-6 and TRBJ2-7 for the parts outside the CDR3, the full variable domain is DAGVTQSPTHLIKTRGQQVTLRCSPKSGHDTVSWYQQALGQGPQFIFQYYEEEERQRGNFPDRFSGHQFPNYSSELNVNALLLGDSALYLCASSFGTSFYEQYFGPGTRLTVT.

This sequence joins TRBV30 and TRBJ1-1; no clear D. The CDR3 consists of 11 residues. Looked up from germline, CDR1 is GTSNPN and CDR2 is SVGIG (reference sequence). Trimming stripped 2 bases from V and 5 bases from J, with 6 bases between. CDR3: CAWSPPTEAFF. The CDR3 nucleotides are TGTGCCTGGAGTCCCCCAACTGAAGCTTTCTTT.

The chain couples TRBV9 to TRBJ1-1; maybe TRBD1 (6 bases). V lost 4 bases, J lost 6 bases, and 16 bases lay in between. The CDR3 length is 14 residues. CDR1 is SGDLS and CDR2 is YYNGEE in the germline V gene. The CDR3 region has the DNA TGTGCCAGCAGCTCAGTTTCGGGGGGCGCTGAAGCTTTCTTT. It encodes CASSSVSGGAEAFF.

This sequence joins TRBV7-2 and TRBJ2-7; a weak D match, TRBD2 (6 bases). This CDR3 spans 14 amino acids. CDR1 and CDR2 from the germline V gene are SGHTA and FQGNSA. Trimming shortened V by 0 bases and J by 3 bases, and 9 bases separated the two germline ends. The CDR3 spells CASSLALEGYEQYF. The CDR3 region has the DNA TGTGCCAGCAGCTTAGCGCTGGAGGGCTACGAGCAGTACTTC.

The V call is TRBV27, the J call TRBJ2-7; D may be TRBD2 (6 bases). Trimming took off 5 bases at V and 3 bases at J, with 17 bases between the two ends. The CDR3 sequence is 15 residues long. Germline loops: CDR1 MNHEY, CDR2 SMNVEV (reference sequence). CDR3 amino acids: CASSPRTGLSYEQYF. The CDR3 region has the DNA TGTGCCAGCAGTCCTAGAACAGGACTAAGCTACGAGCAGTACTTC.

The chain couples TRBV5-5 to TRBJ2-7; D is perhaps TRBD2 (6 bases). Germline lookup yields CDR1 SGHKS and CDR2 YYEKEE (reference sequence). Trimming pared 4 bases from V and 3 bases from J, leaving 23 bases between. The CDR3 is 17 residues long. The CDR3 sequence: CASSQSAWDLKNYEQYF. Here the CDR3 DNA reads TGTGCCAGCAGCCAATCGGCATGGGACTTAAAGAACTACGAGCAGTACTTC.

A note on this clone: One end of the junction fails to match germline, which may point to a read error. This rearrangement joins TRBV2 to TRBJ2-5, with a weak D call TRBD1 (5 bases). In germline, CDR1 is SNHLY, CDR2 FYNNEI. This CDR3 has 13 residues. The CDR3 sequence: CASSEELSFPRDF. DNA of the CDR3: TGTGCCAGCAGTGAGGAACTGTCCTTCCCCAGGGACTTC.

The gene calls are TRBV7-2 and TRBJ2-1; 8 nucleotides match TRBD1. The CDR3 runs 18 residues. V dropped 2 bases and J dropped 4; count of bases not matched to a gene: 13. Germline-derived CDR1 and CDR2 are SGHTA and FQGNSA. The CDR3 loop reads CASSLRTGKVMGYNEQFF. CDR3 bases: TGTGCCAGCAGCTTAAGGACAGGGAAGGTAATGGGGTACAATGAGCAGTTCTTC.

This clone has just a few counts. This rearrangement joins TRBV9 to TRBJ1-1, with no clear D. Germline lookup yields CDR1 SGDLS and CDR2 YYNGEE. The length of the CDR3 is 14 residues. The germline V and J ends were trimmed by 4 bases and 3 bases, with 13 bases remaining between them. CDR3 loop: CASSFREADTEAFF. The CDR3, as DNA: TGTGCCAGCAGCTTCCGGGAGGCGGACACTGAAGCTTTCTTT.

The DNA for the CDR3 is TGTGCCAGTAGGGACAGGGGTGGGAACACTGAAGCTTTCTTT. Protein product: CASRDRGGNTEAFF. This chain uses TRBV19 with TRBJ1-1, with 9 bases lining up with TRBD1. With V trimmed by 6 bases and J by 1 base, 3 bases remained unmatched. The CDR3 contains 14 residues. The germline V gene encodes CDR1 LNHDA and CDR2 SQIVND (reference sequence).

The chain uses TRBV4-2 and TRBJ1-1; D is undetermined. CDR1 is LGHNA and CDR2 is YNFKEQ in the germline V gene. The CDR3 contains 15 residues. Trimming left V 1 base short and J 1 base short, with 10 bases between. The CDR3 DNA sequence: TGTGCCAGCAGCCAAGTCTTAGGAGCGAACACTGAAGCTTTCTTT. As protein: CASSQVLGANTEAFF.

This clone was seen only once. The chain has TRBV11-2 and TRBJ2-5, with D possibly TRBD2 on 6 matching bases. Germline lookup yields CDR1 SGHAT and CDR2 FQNNGV. The CDR3 totals 14 residues. The V end was cut by 5 bases, the J end by 5 bases, with 15 bases between. CDR3 sequence (DNA): TGTGCCAGCAGCCCGGGACTTCCTGGGGAGACCCAGTACTTC. It codes for CASSPGLPGETQYF.